A selection of T cell receptor beta chains follows, all from one sample in a study of beta chain features in type 1 diabetes. Clones were sequenced by immunoSEQ multiplex PCR, and TCRdb holds only the in-frame ones, with some missing. The data show approximately 38,000 clones, approximately 49% seen once. Sequencing input: central memory CD4+ T cells from blood. Every receptor here comes from a woman aged 18-29 years in good health. CDR3s leave out the opening cysteine and the closing phenylalanine or tryptophan. Fields, in order: J gene, V gene, CDR3 protein.

TRBJ2-5	TRBV5-4	ASSSGQGHWTETQY
TRBJ1-1	TRBV11-2	ASSLAMNTEAF
TRBJ2-5	TRBV15	ATRAGTSVETQY
TRBJ2-1	TRBV27	ASSPRDTENEQF
TRBJ1-1	TRBV5-1	ASSFRGNTEAF
TRBJ2-3	TRBV5-1	ASSRGEERDTQY
TRBJ1-1	TRBV5-1	ASSSQGTGGVTEAF
TRBJ2-3	TRBV5-1	ASSTRLAGGPDTQY
TRBJ2-1	TRBV9	ASSEVLAQNNEQF
TRBJ2-3	TRBV11-3	ASSLRRLAGSTDTQY
TRBJ1-2	TRBV27	ASSLSGRGDGYT
NA	TRBV6-1	ASSESGSSYEQY
TRBJ2-5	TRBV7-8	ASKGGRAEETQY